The next 26 T cell receptor beta chains were all read from a single sample in a study of cytomegalovirus exposure and HLA in healthy donors. Use of 60 Vbeta and 13 Jbeta primers characterized the PCR. Repertoires were generated with immunoSEQ multiplex PCR, while TCRdb's copy carries only in-frame clones and drops some. Of roughly 100,000 clones in the sample, roughly four fifths are singletons; the top ten hold 1.5% to 2%. The specimen was PBMCs. These receptors came from a middle-aged man in good health and CMV-seronegative.

The CDR3 is CASRPQRGGGETQYF. The CDR3 DNA reads TGTGCCAGCAGACCCCAGCGGGGCGGGGGAGAGACCCAGTACTTC. The genes are TRBV2 and TRBJ2-5; 7 nucleotides line up with TRBD2. Germline V gives CDR1 SNHLY, CDR2 FYNNEI. The CDR3 loop spans 15 amino acids. The V gene end was trimmed by 6 bases and the J gene end by 4 bases; junction bases not matched to a gene: 11.

V is TRBV7-3 and J is TRBJ2-2; 12 bases match TRBD1. V shed 4 bases, J shed 4 bases, and the junction held 10 bases outside the gene matches. Germline V lookup: CDR1 SGHTA, CDR2 FQGTGA. This CDR3 is 18 amino acids long. CDR3 sequence (DNA): TGTGCCAGCAGCTCCTTAGGGACAGGGGGCGCTGGCACCGGGGAGCTGTTTTTT. Residues: CASSSLGTGGAGTGELFF.

V usage is TRBV6-1 and J usage is TRBJ1-5, with 7 bases identical to TRBD1. CDR3 length: 16 residues. In germline, CDR1 is MNHNS, CDR2 SASEGT. V lost 3 bases, J lost 4 bases, and 9 bases stayed unmatched. Written as DNA, the CDR3 is TGTGCCAGCAGTGATTCCCGGGACAGAAGAAATCAGCCCCAGCATTTT. Encoded protein: CASSDSRDRRNQPQHF.

V gene TRBV27 combines with J gene TRBJ2-1; D perhaps matches TRBD2 (6 bases). The V gene lost 4 bases and the J gene lost 5 bases, with 15 bases spanning the gap. The CDR3 length is 15 residues. Germline-derived CDR1 and CDR2 are MNHEY and SMNVEV (reference sequence). The CDR3 region has the DNA TGTGCCAGCAGTTACCGGGACTCGCGACACAATGAGCAGTTCTTC. This encodes CASSYRDSRHNEQFF.

This chain uses TRBV9 with TRBJ2-5; a weak D match, TRBD2 (5 bases). The CDR3 has 14 residues. Trimming took off 6 bases at V and 3 bases at J, with 15 bases between the two ends. Germline V CDR1 and CDR2: SGDLS, YYNGEE. The CDR3 sequence: CASTPWGSEETQYF. DNA for the CDR3: TGTGCCAGCACCCCCTGGGGTAGCGAAGAGACCCAGTACTTC.

Comment on this clone: At one end the junction does not follow the germline gene, possibly because of a read error. The chain joins TRBV12-5 to TRBJ2-7; 8 positions match TRBD1. Germline CDR1 LGHNT, CDR2 FRNRAP. This CDR3 spans 12 amino acids. As DNA, the CDR3 is TGTGCGAGTGGGGACAGGAGTTACGAGCAGTACTTC. This sequence encodes CASGDRSYEQYF.

The chain uses TRBV9 and TRBJ1-5, with 8 positions matching TRBD1. The junction had 8 bases not matched to a gene; V was cut back by 3 bases and J by 6 bases. Germline CDR1 is SGDLS and CDR2 is YYNGEE. This CDR3 has 15 amino acids. CDR3 protein: CASSGGTGLLQPQHF. The CDR3 DNA reads as TGTGCCAGCAGCGGGGGGACAGGACTTCTTCAGCCCCAGCATTTT. Looking up the rest from reference TRBV9 and TRBJ1-5 gives the full variable domain: DSGVTQTPKHLITATGQRVTLRCSPRSGDLSVYWYQQSLDQGLQFLIQYYNGEERAKGNILERFSAQQFPDLHSELNLSSLELGDSALYFCASSGGTGLLQPQHFGDGTRLSIL.

V usage is TRBV27 and J usage is TRBJ1-2; D remains unclear. The CDR3 is 13 amino acids. The V end lost 3 bases, the J end lost 3 bases, and 8 bases lay between the germline ends. Germline CDR1 MNHEY, CDR2 SMNVEV (reference sequence). This CDR3 is CASSFGHYYGYTF. The DNA for the CDR3 is TGTGCCAGCAGTTTTGGGCATTACTATGGCTACACCTTC.

The chain joins TRBV15 to TRBJ1-5; TRBD1 matches 8 bases. The germline V gene has CDR1 LNHNV and CDR2 YYDKDF (reference sequence). The CDR3 loop spans 16 amino acids. V lost 5 bases and J lost 0; bases outside the gene matches: 6. The CDR3 nucleotides are TGTGCCACCAGCCCCGGGGGACAGGTTAGCAATCAGCCCCAGCATTTT. The encoded protein is CATSPGGQVSNQPQHF.

This sequence joins TRBV4-1 and TRBJ1-1; 8 bases align to TRBD1. The junction had 4 bases not matched to a gene; V was cut back by 2 bases and J by 5 bases. This CDR3 has 14 amino acids. Germline V gene data show CDR1 as MGHRA and CDR2 as YSYEKL. The CDR3 region has the DNA TGCGCCAGCAGCCAACAGGGGGCGGATACTGAAGCTTTCTTT. This encodes CASSQQGADTEAFF.

The chain combines TRBV4-1 with TRBJ1-4; D is perhaps TRBD1 (6 bases). Trimming removed 3 bases from V and 8 bases from J, with 16 bases in between. The CDR3 consists of 15 residues. Germline CDR1 MGHRA, CDR2 YSYEKL. The CDR3 DNA reads as TGCGCCAGCAGCCACCCCCCAGGGGAGGGCGAAAAACTGTTTTTT. Protein: CASSHPPGEGEKLFF.

This chain joins TRBV7-2 and TRBJ1-5; D gene ambiguous. V was trimmed by 4 bases and J by 6 bases, leaving 13 bases between them. Germline CDR1 SGHTA, CDR2 FQGNSA. This CDR3 contains 14 residues. CDR3 amino acids: CASSSREVGQPQHF. For the CDR3, the DNA is TGTGCCAGCAGCTCCCGGGAGGTGGGTCAGCCCCAGCATTTT. The variable domain in full, with the rest retrieved from reference TRBV7-2 and TRBJ1-5, is GAGVSQSPSNKVTEKGKDVELRCDPISGHTALYWYRQSLGQGLEFLIYFQGNSAPDKSGLPSDRFSAERTGGSVSTLTIQRTQQEDSAVYLCASSSREVGQPQHFGDGTRLSIL.

The chain couples TRBV10-2 to TRBJ1-2, with D possibly matching TRBD1 (5 bases). The germline V gene has CDR1 WSHSY and CDR2 SAAADI. The CDR3 is made up of 15 amino acids. Trimming removed 2 bases at V and 5 bases at J, with 15 bases between. The CDR3 is CASSEVGGVQYGYTF. The CDR3 nucleotides read TGCGCCAGCAGTGAGGTTGGGGGGGTTCAGTATGGCTACACCTTC.

This chain links TRBV28 with TRBJ1-5, with 9 positions matching TRBD1. From germline, CDR1 is MDHEN and CDR2 SYDVKM. The CDR3 spans 15 residues. Trimming removed 6 bases from V and 4 bases from J; junction bases left unmatched: 7. The CDR3 here is CASSPTGGANQPQHF. CDR3 DNA: TGTGCCAGCAGCCCTACAGGGGGCGCAAATCAGCCCCAGCATTTT.

The chain is built from TRBV30 and TRBJ1-5; possible D gene TRBD1, 5 bases. In germline, CDR1 is GTSNPN, CDR2 SVGIG (reference sequence). V was trimmed by 0 bases and J by 0 bases, leaving 9 bases between them. There are 15 residues in the CDR3. CDR3 sequence: CAWSVSDSSNQPQHF. CDR3 coding DNA: TGTGCCTGGAGTGTATCCGACAGTAGCAATCAGCCCCAGCATTTT.

The J gene is TRBJ2-5, the V gene TRBV7-3; TRBD2 agrees at 9 bases. Germline V CDR1 and CDR2: SGHTA, FQGTGA. The CDR3 totals 15 residues. V lost 2 bases and J lost 4; bases outside the gene matches: 5. The CDR3: CASSLAGGPVETQYF. In nucleotides, the CDR3 is TGTGCCAGCAGCTTAGCGGGGGGGCCGGTAGAGACCCAGTACTTC.

In this sample, this clone turned up a few times. V gene TRBV4-2 combines with J gene TRBJ1-4, with D maybe TRBD1 (6 bases). Trimming left V 1 base short and J 0 bases short, with 12 bases between. The length of the CDR3 is 17 residues. Germline V gene sequence: CDR1 LGHNA, CDR2 YNFKEQ. The CDR3 nucleotides are TGTGCCAGCAGCCAAGGAGGGGGGGGGTCAACTAATGAAAAACTGTTTTTT. Protein sequence: CASSQGGGGSTNEKLFF.

The chain recombines TRBV12-5 with TRBJ2-5; 8 positions match TRBD1. The CDR3 runs 12 residues. V trimming: 8 bases; J trimming: 3 bases; junction bases outside the gene matches: 2. Looked up from germline, CDR1 is LGHNT and CDR2 is FRNRAP. This CDR3 is CASQGAEETQYF. For the CDR3, the DNA is TGTGCTAGTCAGGGGGCGGAAGAGACCCAGTACTTC. The whole variable domain, remainder taken from reference TRBV12-5 and TRBJ2-5, is DARVTQTPRHKVTEMGQEVTMRCQPILGHNTVFWYRQTMMQGLELLAYFRNRAPLDDSGMPKDRFSAEMPDATLATLKIQPSEPRDSAVYFCASQGAEETQYFGPGTRLLVL.

The chain combines TRBV6-6 with TRBJ2-5, with a possible D match to TRBD2 (6 bases). V was pared by 10 bases and J by 6 bases, with 15 bases between. Germline CDR1 and CDR2: MNHNY and SVGAGI (reference sequence). The CDR3 is 12 amino acids. CDR3 nucleotide sequence: TGTGCCATAGCGGACGAATCGAAGACCCAGTACTTC. Its protein is CAIADESKTQYF.

The chain employs TRBV4-2 and TRBJ2-3; TRBD1 aligns across 9 bases. Germline assignment: CDR1 LGHNA and CDR2 YNFKEQ. CDR3 length: 18 amino acids. V lost 0 bases and J lost 4; bases outside the gene matches: 11. CDR3 residues: CASSQEGVGTGLPDTQYF. The CDR3 DNA is TGTGCCAGCAGCCAAGAGGGGGTCGGGACAGGGTTGCCAGATACGCAGTATTTT.

CDR3 in amino acids: CASSLGTSGGREKTQYF. In nucleotides, the CDR3 is TGTGCCAGCAGCTTGGGGACTAGCGGGGGAAGGGAAAAGACCCAGTACTTC. The chain joins TRBV5-4 to TRBJ2-5; 13 nucleotides match TRBD2. V was pared by 0 bases and J by 6 bases, with 8 bases of the junction left unmatched. This CDR3 is 17 amino acids long. Germline V gene data show CDR1 as SGHNT and CDR2 as YYREEE (reference sequence).

A few counts support this clone. The gene calls are TRBV10-1 and TRBJ2-6; tentatively, D is TRBD1 (5 bases). The germline V gene has CDR1 WNHNN and CDR2 SYGVQD (reference sequence). The V and J ends lost 3 bases and 0 bases respectively, with 15 bases between them. The CDR3 consists of 18 residues. For the CDR3, the DNA is TGCGCCAGCAGTGATCTCCCAGGGTCGGGCTCTGGGGCCAACGTCCTGACTTTC. Protein sequence: CASSDLPGSGSGANVLTF.

This clone showed up just once. The chain links TRBV6-5 to TRBJ2-1; maybe TRBD2 (5 bases). V lost 5 bases and J 3 bases, leaving 11 bases between the germline ends. The CDR3 runs to 14 residues. Germline CDR1 is MNHEY and CDR2 is SVGAGI. Here the CDR3 reads CASSPYGDYNEQFF. In DNA, the CDR3 is TGTGCCAGCAGTCCCTACGGGGACTACAATGAGCAGTTCTTC.

The chain combines TRBV4-1 with TRBJ1-2; the D is unclear. Germline lookup yields CDR1 MGHRA and CDR2 YSYEKL. The CDR3 sequence is 14 residues long. V was shortened by 1 base and J by 2 bases, with 8 bases between the two germline ends. The CDR3 loop is CASSQVHSNYGYTF. The CDR3 DNA sequence: TGCGCCAGCAGCCAAGTTCACAGCAACTATGGCTACACCTTC.

The CDR3 bases are TGTGCCAGCAGCGAGCGGACAGTCCTGAACACTGAAGCTTTCTTT. This sequence encodes CASSERTVLNTEAFF. V usage is TRBV7-9 and J usage is TRBJ1-1, with a weak D call TRBD1 (6 bases). The V end was cut by 5 bases, the J end by 0 bases, with 13 bases between. In germline, CDR1 is SEHNR, CDR2 FQNEAQ (reference sequence). CDR3 size: 15 residues.

The chain joins TRBV12-5 to TRBJ1-5; 8 positions agree with TRBD1. V trimming: 0 bases; J trimming: 4 bases; junction bases outside the gene matches: 8. The CDR3 consists of 17 residues. Germline lookup yields CDR1 LGHNT and CDR2 FRNRAP. The CDR3 is CASGLVLSGQGNQPQHF. In DNA, the CDR3 is TGTGCTAGTGGTTTGGTACTGTCAGGACAGGGTAATCAGCCCCAGCATTTT.